What follows are 27 T cell receptor beta chains derived from one specimen sequenced in a study of graft-versus-host responses after intestinal transplantation. Assay used: immunoSEQ multiplex PCR; TCRdb lists only in-frame clones, some missing. The table lists some 120,000 clones, approximately 92% of them singletons. These receptors lack a known antigen. Sequencing was performed on unstimulated CD4+ T cells sorted from spleen or lymph node cells, taken before transplant. The receptor source for this set is a human donor who was the organ donor for an intestinal transplant.

The rearrangement links TRBV6-1 to TRBJ2-7; 13 nucleotides agree with TRBD2. J was trimmed by 4 bases and V by 6 bases; bases with no gene match: 3. The CDR3 has 14 residues. The germline gives CDR1 MNHNS, CDR2 SASEGT. This chain's CDR3 is CASRRTSGGYEQYF. CDR3 coding DNA: TGTGCCAGCAGAAGGACTAGCGGGGGTTACGAGCAGTACTTC.

This clone was seen only once. The chain combines TRBV6-5 with TRBJ1-5; tentatively, D is TRBD1 (6 bases). The length of the CDR3 is 14 residues. The V end lost 2 bases, the J end lost 6 bases, and 11 bases lay between the germline ends. The germline V gene encodes CDR1 MNHEY and CDR2 SVGAGI. The chain's CDR3 is CASSYLGAGQPQHF. The CDR3 nucleotides read TGTGCCAGCAGTTACCTGGGGGCGGGTCAGCCCCAGCATTTT.

This clone occurred a few times. The sample holds other DNA sequences that translate to the same CDR3. This rearrangement joins TRBV6-6 to TRBJ1-5; D remains unclear. The CDR3 sequence is 13 residues long. V lost 0 bases and J lost 5, with 5 bases in between. Germline V gene data show CDR1 as MNHNY and CDR2 as SVGAGI (reference sequence). Written as DNA, the CDR3 is TGTGCCAGCAGTTACTCTTGGGATCAGCCCCAGCATTTT. It is translated as CASSYSWDQPQHF.

The chain carries TRBV27 and TRBJ2-7, with D uncertain. Germline lookup yields CDR1 MNHEY and CDR2 SMNVEV (reference sequence). Trimming removed 3 bases at V and 1 base at J, with 10 bases between. This CDR3 has 14 residues. This chain's CDR3 is CASSLKQASYEQYF. CDR3 in DNA: TGTGCCAGCAGTTTGAAGCAGGCGTCCTACGAGCAGTACTTC.

The sample holds one count of this clone. The chain joins TRBV7-9 to TRBJ2-7, with a tentative D call TRBD1 (6 bases). Trimming removed 5 bases at V and 1 base at J, with 12 bases between. From germline, CDR1 is SEHNR and CDR2 FQNEAQ (reference sequence). The CDR3 is 14 residues long. CDR3 sequence reads: CASSPKDRSYEQYF. CDR3 coding DNA: TGTGCCAGCAGCCCCAAGGACAGATCCTACGAGCAGTACTTC.

The chain joins TRBV5-5 to TRBJ2-7; the D gene is possibly TRBD1 (5 bases). V shed 4 bases and J shed 5 bases, with 13 bases lying between them. There are 13 residues in the CDR3. Germline CDR1 and CDR2: SGHKS and YYEKEE (reference sequence). CDR3 in DNA: TGTGCCAGCAGCGTAAGGGGTCTGGACGAGCAGTACTTC. It translates to CASSVRGLDEQYF.

The J gene is TRBJ1-3, the V gene TRBV7-9; unclear D gene. CDR3 length equals 17 residues. The V end was cut by 0 bases, the J end by 0 bases, with 12 bases between. Germline V gives CDR1 SEHNR, CDR2 FQNEAQ (reference sequence). For the CDR3, the DNA is TGTGCCAGCAGCTTAGCCATTAGCAGGATCTCTGGAAACACCATATATTTT. It yields the protein CASSLAISRISGNTIYF.

The rearrangement links TRBV18 to TRBJ1-3; D possibly corresponds to TRBD1 (5 bases). The CDR3 sequence is 16 residues long. Deletions cut 0 bases from V and 2 bases from J, with 11 bases between. Germline V gene data show CDR1 as KGHSH and CDR2 as LQKENI. The CDR3 nucleotides are TGTGCCAGCTCACCACCTAACAGGATCCCTGGAAACACCATATATTTT. Translating gives CASSPPNRIPGNTIYF.

The chain uses TRBV4-2 and TRBJ2-5; D not certain. The CDR3 consists of 13 residues. Germline CDR1 is LGHNA and CDR2 is YNFKEQ. The V gene lost 0 bases and the J gene lost 5 bases, with 7 bases spanning the gap. The CDR3 DNA follows: TGTGCCAGCAGCCAAGAACTAATGGAGACCCAGTACTTC. Translation: CASSQELMETQYF.

J is TRBJ2-1 and V is TRBV7-2; 10 positions match TRBD2. With V trimmed by 7 bases and J by 9 bases, 9 bases remained unmatched. The CDR3 is 14 amino acids. CDR1 SGHTA and CDR2 FQGNSA come from the germline V gene. Here the CDR3 DNA reads TGTGCCAGCAATCCTAGCGGGAGTTACGGTGAGCAGTTCTTC. Its protein product is CASNPSGSYGEQFF.

The V gene is TRBV27, the J gene TRBJ2-5, with 13 bases aligning to TRBD2. Losses at the gene ends were 5 bases for V and 5 bases for J; bases not matched to a gene: 5. Germline V gene lookup returns CDR1 MNHEY and CDR2 SMNVEV (reference sequence). CDR3 length: 15 residues. CDR3: CASSPGLAGMETQYF. CDR3 nucleotide sequence: TGTGCCAGCAGTCCGGGACTAGCGGGAATGGAGACCCAGTACTTC.

V and J are TRBV6-1 and TRBJ2-5; 9 nucleotides line up with TRBD1. The CDR3 loop spans 13 amino acids. Trimming removed 6 bases from V and 4 bases from J; junction bases left unmatched: 3. Germline CDR1 MNHNS, CDR2 SASEGT. In nucleotides, the CDR3 is TGTGCCAGCAGCTACAGGGGGCCAGAGACCCAGTACTTC. Residues: CASSYRGPETQYF.

The chain uses TRBV6-1 and TRBJ2-7; D possibly corresponds to TRBD1 (5 bases). Trimming stripped 7 bases from V and 0 bases from J, with 13 bases between. Germline values: CDR1 MNHNS, CDR2 SASEGT. The CDR3 is 14 residues long. CDR3 loop: CASIRQQSSYEQYF. For the CDR3, the DNA is TGTGCCAGCATCCGACAGCAGAGCTCCTACGAGCAGTACTTC.

This chain connects TRBV6-1 to TRBJ2-6; D may be TRBD1 (6 bases). The germline V gene encodes CDR1 MNHNS and CDR2 SASEGT. The V end lost 3 bases, the J end lost 2 bases, and 23 bases lay between the germline ends. CDR3 length: 20 residues. The CDR3 loop is CASSDRGWGTGSPGANVLTF. DNA for the CDR3: TGTGCCAGCAGTGATCGAGGTTGGGGCACAGGGTCCCCTGGGGCCAACGTCCTGACTTTC.

The chain employs TRBV7-2 and TRBJ2-7; 16 positions agree with TRBD2. There are 18 residues in the CDR3. Trimming at V came to 5 bases and at J to 0 bases, leaving 7 bases not matched to a gene. Germline values: CDR1 SGHTA, CDR2 FQGNSA. The CDR3 coding sequence is TGTGCCAGCAGCCCAGGGACTAGCGGGAGGGCCATCTCCTACGAGCAGTACTTC. Its protein is CASSPGTSGRAISYEQYF.

This clone has only a few counts. CDR3 in amino acids: CASSYGNEKLFF. CDR3 nucleotide sequence: TGTGCCAGCAGTTACGGAAATGAAAAACTGTTTTTT. This chain uses TRBV6-6 with TRBJ1-4, with D hard to call. This CDR3 region has 12 residues. The germline V gene has CDR1 MNHNY and CDR2 SVGAGI (reference sequence). V was shortened by 2 bases and J by 5 bases, with 3 bases between the two germline ends.

Only one count was recorded for this clone. The chain employs TRBV30 and TRBJ1-5; 9 nucleotides agree with TRBD1. The CDR3 is 13 amino acids. The V gene's germline CDR1 is GTSNPN and CDR2 SVGIG (reference sequence). J lost 2 bases, V lost 7 bases, and 3 bases had no gene match. CDR3 bases: TGTGCCTTGCGGACAGGGGGCAATCAGCCCCAGCATTTT. Amino acid sequence: CALRTGGNQPQHF.

CDR3 protein: CASSGLAGGPTYEQYF. The DNA of the CDR3 is TGTGCCAGTAGCGGACTAGCGGGAGGGCCCACCTACGAGCAGTACTTC. V usage is TRBV19 and J usage is TRBJ2-7, with 15 bases fitting TRBD2. V was clipped by 6 bases and J by 2 bases; unmatched bases: 5. The germline V gene has CDR1 LNHDA and CDR2 SQIVND (reference sequence). This CDR3 is 16 amino acids long. The full variable domain, completed using reference TRBV19 and TRBJ2-7, is DGGITQSPKYLFRKEGQNVTLSCEQNLNHDAMYWYRQDPGQGLRLIYYSQIVNDFQKGDIAEGYSVSREKKESFPLTVTSAQKNPTAFYLCASSGLAGGPTYEQYFGPGTRLTVT.

The chain combines TRBV28 with TRBJ1-1; D unresolved. CDR1 is MDHEN and CDR2 is SYDVKM in the germline V gene. Trimming stripped 0 bases from V and 10 bases from J, with 9 bases between. The CDR3 spans 12 residues. CDR3 residues: CASSLWGSSAFF. CDR3 coding DNA: TGTGCCAGCAGTTTATGGGGGTCGTCAGCTTTCTTT.

This clone has a single count. This chain joins TRBV6-4 and TRBJ1-1; 7 positions match TRBD1. Germline CDR1 MRHNA, CDR2 SNTAGT. This CDR3 region has 14 residues. V lost 2 bases to trimming and J lost 0 bases; unmatched junction nucleotides: 0. The CDR3 region is CASSDRGLNTEAFF. DNA for the CDR3: TGTGCCAGCAGTGACAGGGGGCTGAACACTGAAGCTTTCTTT.

The chain joins TRBV6-5 to TRBJ2-7; no definite D call. This CDR3 has 14 amino acids. Between the trimmed V and J ends, which lost 0 bases and 1 base, there was a span of 7 bases. The germline gives CDR1 MNHEY, CDR2 SVGAGI. The CDR3 here is CASSYSKPSYEQYF. The CDR3 DNA follows: TGTGCCAGCAGTTACTCGAAGCCTTCCTACGAGCAGTACTTC.

The chain is built from TRBV30 and TRBJ2-1; 7 nucleotides agree with TRBD2. The CDR3 spans 16 residues. The germline V gene has CDR1 GTSNPN and CDR2 SVGIG (reference sequence). V was pared by 2 bases and J by 8 bases, with 15 bases of the junction left unmatched. The CDR3 is CAWSPLGGMIVDEQFF. In nucleotides, the CDR3 is TGTGCCTGGAGTCCTCTGGGGGGGATGATTGTGGATGAGCAGTTCTTC.

The genes are TRBV7-5 and TRBJ2-4; the table calls TRBD1, which could not be checked here. TRBV7-5 is flagged as a pseudogene. This CDR3 has 14 residues. CDR3 sequence reads: CARSFPGQWNIQYF. Here the CDR3 DNA reads TGTGCCAGAAGCTTTCCAGGGCAGTGGAACATTCAGTACTTC.

This chain uses TRBV30 with TRBJ1-2; 7 positions agree with TRBD1. The CDR3 loop spans 14 amino acids. Germline trimming cut 2 bases from V and 7 bases from J; bases unmatched to any gene: 10. In germline, CDR1 is GTSNPN, CDR2 SVGIG (reference sequence). The CDR3 protein is CAWSRTGPRVGYTF. The CDR3 nucleotides are TGTGCCTGGAGTAGGACAGGCCCTAGGGTTGGCTACACCTTC. Looking up the rest from reference TRBV30 and TRBJ1-2 gives the full variable domain: SQTIHQWPATLVQPVGSPLSLECTVEGTSNPNLYWYRQAAGRGLQLLFYSVGIGQISSEVPQNLSASRPQDRQFILSSKKLLLSDSGFYLCAWSRTGPRVGYTFGSGTRLTVV.

This chain connects TRBV7-2 to TRBJ2-1; TRBD1 matches 10 bases. CDR3 length equals 18 residues. J lost 0 bases, V lost 4 bases, and 9 bases had no gene match. CDR1 and CDR2 (germline): SGHTA, FQGNSA. The CDR3 DNA follows: TGTGCCAGCAGCTCACGACAGGGGGCGGGAGGCTCCTACAATGAGCAGTTCTTC. As protein: CASSSRQGAGGSYNEQFF.

Worth noting for this clone: Compared with germline, one end of the junction differs, possibly owing to a read error. The chain uses TRBV6-6 and TRBJ2-2, with no clear D. This CDR3 has 13 residues. Germline CDR1 reads MNHNY; CDR2 reads SVGAGI (reference sequence). Here the CDR3 DNA reads TGTGCCAGCAGATACTCGGACACCGGGGAGCTGTTTTTT. This encodes CASRYSDTGELFF.

Concerning this clone: The sample has other DNA sequences that encode this CDR3 too. V is TRBV25-1 and J is TRBJ1-2, with D perhaps matching TRBD1 (6 bases). From germline, CDR1 is MGHDK and CDR2 SYGVNS. This CDR3 has 16 amino acids. The V end was cut by 1 base, the J end by 8 bases, with 20 bases between. The CDR3 sequence: CASSEFGGAGGNGYTF. DNA of the CDR3: TGTGCCAGCAGTGAATTCGGGGGGGCGGGGGGCAACGGCTACACCTTC.